What follows are 25 T cell receptor beta chains derived from one specimen sequenced in a study of shared clonotypes between healthy human individuals. Generated by immunoSEQ multiplex PCR, the TCRdb table keeps only in-frame clones and is missing some. The table has under 1 million clones, almost 95% seen once. Naive-designated CD8 cells lacked CD45RO, were positively enriched for CCR7, and omitted terminally differentiated effector memory CD45RA+ cells. The specimen sequenced was naive CD8+ T cells sorted from blood. Receptor source: a young man in good health.

The V and J genes are TRBV5-8 and TRBJ1-5; D is possibly TRBD1 (5 bases). Germline CDR1 reads SGHTS; CDR2 reads YDEGEE. V was shortened by 4 bases and J by 0 bases, with 11 bases between the two germline ends. This CDR3 has 15 amino acids. The chain's CDR3 is CASSPGLNSNQPQHF. DNA for the CDR3: TGTGCCAGCAGCCCGGGACTGAATAGCAATCAGCCCCAGCATTTT.

This clone was seen once. The rearrangement joins TRBV19 to TRBJ2-7; 9 positions agree with TRBD2. This CDR3 contains 16 residues. CDR1 LNHDA and CDR2 SQIVND come from the germline V gene (reference sequence). Trimming removed 1 base from V and 2 bases from J; junction bases left unmatched: 6. CDR3: CASSIGAGGSTYEQYF. The DNA of the CDR3 is TGTGCCAGTAGTATAGGTGCGGGAGGGTCGACCTACGAGCAGTACTTC. The full variable domain, its missing parts supplied by reference TRBV19 and TRBJ2-7, is DGGITQSPKYLFRKEGQNVTLSCEQNLNHDAMYWYRQDPGQGLRLIYYSQIVNDFQKGDIAEGYSVSREKKESFPLTVTSAQKNPTAFYLCASSIGAGGSTYEQYFGPGTRLTVT.

This chain connects TRBV6-5 to TRBJ2-7; 9 bases fit TRBD1. The V gene's germline CDR1 is MNHEY and CDR2 SVGAGI. The CDR3 length is 15 residues. The J segment lost 0 bases and the V segment lost 4 bases, leaving 4 bases of the junction unmatched. In DNA form, the CDR3 reads TGTGCCAGCAGTTCCCTGACAGGGGGCTCCTACGAGCAGTACTTC. Translating gives CASSSLTGGSYEQYF.

The V and J genes are TRBV7-9 and TRBJ1-2; the match to TRBD1 covers 7 bases. Germline V gives CDR1 SEHNR, CDR2 FQNEAQ (reference sequence). J was trimmed by 8 bases and V by 4 bases; bases with no gene match: 13. The CDR3 is made up of 15 amino acids. CDR3 residues: CASSSSDRPGWGYTF. The DNA for the CDR3 is TGTGCCAGCAGCTCCTCGGACAGGCCCGGTTGGGGCTACACCTTC.

The chain links TRBV29-1 to TRBJ1-2, with D unresolved. Trimming took off 6 bases at V and 8 bases at J, with 16 bases between the two ends. From germline, CDR1 is SQVTM and CDR2 ANQGSEA. The CDR3 runs 12 residues. This CDR3 reads CSVVPGQEGYTF. CDR3 nucleotide sequence: TGCAGCGTAGTACCGGGCCAGGAGGGCTACACCTTC.

The J gene is TRBJ2-7, the V gene TRBV7-8, with 8 bases that match TRBD1. There are 15 residues in the CDR3. The ends lost 1 base at V and 4 bases at J; junction bases unmatched: 6. Looked up from germline, CDR1 is SGHVS and CDR2 is FQNEAQ. Written as DNA, the CDR3 is TGTGCCAGCAGCTTAGAGCAGGGGGCGCTTTACGAGCAGTACTTC. Translating gives CASSLEQGALYEQYF.

V is TRBV2 and J is TRBJ1-1; D remains ambiguous. The V gene lost 3 bases and the J gene lost 8 bases, with 4 bases spanning the gap. The CDR3 contains 10 residues. The germline V gene has CDR1 SNHLY and CDR2 FYNNEI. The CDR3 nucleotides are TGTGCCAGCAGTGAGCAAGAAGCTTTCTTT. This gives the protein CASSEQEAFF.

Written as DNA, the CDR3 is TGTGCCAGCAGCCCCCATGAGGGTGTGGACACCGGGGAGCTGTTTTTT. Amino acids: CASSPHEGVDTGELFF. This chain connects TRBV7-3 to TRBJ2-2, with D possibly TRBD2 on 5 matching bases. Trimming pared 5 bases from V and 3 bases from J, leaving 16 bases between. The CDR3 length is 16 residues. The V gene's germline CDR1 is SGHTA and CDR2 FQGTGA.

This clone came up a few times. The DNA for the CDR3 is TGTGCCAGCAGTGACGTCGGTAATGGCTACACCTTC. Amino acid sequence: CASSDVGNGYTF. This chain joins TRBV6-1 and TRBJ1-2; no clear D. Trimming stripped 3 bases from V and 6 bases from J, with 8 bases between. The CDR3 consists of 12 residues. Germline CDR1 reads MNHNS; CDR2 reads SASEGT.

On this clone: Within the sample, other DNA sequences also encode this same CDR3. V gene TRBV9 combines with J gene TRBJ1-1, with D possibly being TRBD1 (6 bases). Germline assignment: CDR1 SGDLS and CDR2 YYNGEE. V was pared by 3 bases and J by 2 bases, with 8 bases between. The CDR3 runs to 13 residues. The CDR3 nucleotides read TGTGCCAGCAGCGAGACAGGAAACACTGAAGCTTTCTTT. This gives the protein CASSETGNTEAFF.

The chain links TRBV7-9 to TRBJ2-3; 7 bases match TRBD2. The CDR3 totals 15 residues. J lost 0 bases, V lost 10 bases, and 10 bases had no gene match. Germline V lookup: CDR1 SEHNR, CDR2 FQNEAQ (reference sequence). This CDR3 reads CATPLGGTSTDTQYF. DNA for the CDR3: TGTGCCACCCCATTGGGAGGGACGAGCACAGATACGCAGTATTTT. Supplemented by reference TRBV7-9 and TRBJ2-3, the full variable domain reads DTGVSQNPRHKITKRGQNVTFRCDPISEHNRLYWYRQTLGQGPEFLTYFQNEAQLEKSRLLSDRFSAERPKGSFSTLEIQRTEQGDSAMYLCATPLGGTSTDTQYFGPGTRLTVL.

This clone is a singleton in its sample. The rearrangement uses TRBV5-6 and TRBJ2-7, with D possibly being TRBD2 (5 bases). V was shortened by 0 bases and J by 7 bases, with 17 bases between the two germline ends. This CDR3 spans 15 amino acids. CDR1 SGHDT and CDR2 YYEEEE come from the germline V gene. CDR3 amino acids: CASSLAGSGSGEQYF. DNA for the CDR3: TGTGCCAGCAGCTTGGCGGGATCTGGCTCGGGGGAGCAGTACTTC.

The genes are TRBV7-9 and TRBJ2-1; D is unresolved. The V end was cut by 6 bases, the J end by 6 bases, with 12 bases between. Germline CDR1 reads SEHNR; CDR2 reads FQNEAQ (reference sequence). CDR3 length: 13 amino acids. CDR3 DNA: TGTGCCAGCAGGCCCTCGGTGTCCAATGAGCAGTTCTTC. Its translation is CASRPSVSNEQFF. The entire variable domain, with the rest obtained from reference TRBV7-9 and TRBJ2-1, is as follows: DTGVSQNPRHKITKRGQNVTFRCDPISEHNRLYWYRQTLGQGPEFLTYFQNEAQLEKSRLLSDRFSAERPKGSFSTLEIQRTEQGDSAMYLCASRPSVSNEQFFGPGTRLTVL.

Of note for this clone: Additional DNA sequences in this sample encode the identical CDR3. The chain joins TRBV28 to TRBJ2-7; 10 nucleotides agree with TRBD1. The CDR3 has 15 amino acids. CDR1 and CDR2 from the germline V gene are MDHEN and SYDVKM. Trimming removed 2 bases from V and 2 bases from J; junction bases left unmatched: 3. CDR3 in DNA: TGTGCCAGCAGTTTACTTGGGACAGGGGCCTACGAGCAGTACTTC. It codes for CASSLLGTGAYEQYF.

The chain is built from TRBV27 and TRBJ2-5; perhaps TRBD2 as D (5 bases). The CDR3 is made up of 14 amino acids. CDR1 is MNHEY, CDR2 SMNVEV, per germline (reference sequence). The V gene lost 6 bases and the J gene lost 1 base, with 12 bases spanning the gap. CDR3 nucleotide sequence: TGTGCCAGCAGCAAACTGGACTTCCAAGAGACCCAGTACTTC. Amino acid sequence: CASSKLDFQETQYF.

The rearrangement uses TRBV2 and TRBJ1-2; 8 bases fit TRBD1. The germline V gene has CDR1 SNHLY and CDR2 FYNNEI. This CDR3 region has 15 residues. The V segment lost 7 bases and the J segment 8 bases; nucleotides outside the gene matches: 15. The chain's CDR3 is CASTLRDRIYGGYTF. CDR3 DNA: TGTGCCAGCACCCTCCGGGACAGGATCTATGGGGGCTACACCTTC. The whole variable domain, filled in from reference TRBV2 and TRBJ1-2, reads EPEVTQTPSHQVTQMGQEVILRCVPISNHLYFYWYRQILGQKVEFLVSFYNNEISEKSEIFDDQFSVERPDGSNFTLKIRSTKLEDSAMYFCASTLRDRIYGGYTFGSGTRLTVV.

CDR3 sequence: CAISDFRGTDTQYF. In nucleotides, the CDR3 is TGTGCCATCAGTGATTTCAGGGGCACAGATACGCAGTATTTT. V gene TRBV10-3 combines with J gene TRBJ2-3, with a possible D match to TRBD1 (5 bases). The CDR3 runs to 14 residues. Per the germline V gene, CDR1 is ENHRY and CDR2 is SYGVKD. V lost 3 bases and J lost 1, with 8 bases in between.

This chain uses TRBV4-1 with TRBJ1-3; D gene unclear. Germline lookup yields CDR1 MGHRA and CDR2 YSYEKL. V lost 0 bases and J 4 bases, leaving 4 bases between the germline ends. The CDR3 is 13 residues long. This CDR3 reads CASSQERGNTIYF. CDR3 coding DNA: TGCGCCAGCAGCCAAGAGAGGGGAAACACCATATATTTT.

CDR3 DNA sequence: TGTGCCAGCAGCAGACAGGTCACTGAAGCTTTCTTT. Encoded protein: CASSRQVTEAFF. This chain connects TRBV4-2 to TRBJ1-1, with a tentative D call TRBD1 (6 bases). CDR1 and CDR2 (germline): LGHNA, YNFKEQ. The V gene lost 5 bases and the J gene lost 4 bases, with 8 bases spanning the gap. This CDR3 has 12 amino acids.

The chain combines TRBV7-9 with TRBJ2-7; D may be TRBD2 (5 bases). In germline, CDR1 is SEHNR, CDR2 FQNEAQ (reference sequence). Trimming cost V 5 bases and J 5 bases, with 25 bases left between them. This CDR3 has 17 amino acids. The CDR3 here is CASSGTGGEKPWDEQYF. The CDR3, as DNA: TGTGCCAGCAGCGGTACCGGTGGGGAGAAGCCGTGGGACGAGCAGTACTTC.

This clone was recorded once. The chain uses TRBV27 and TRBJ2-7, with D perhaps matching TRBD1 or TRBD2 (5 bases each). Looked up from germline, CDR1 is MNHEY and CDR2 is SMNVEV (reference sequence). CDR3 length equals 15 residues. The germline V and J ends were trimmed by 0 bases and 1 base, with 10 bases remaining between them. Here the CDR3 DNA reads TGTGCCAGCAGTTTATCATGGGACGAGTCCTACGAGCAGTACTTC. It codes for CASSLSWDESYEQYF.

The count of this clone is one. The chain combines TRBV9 with TRBJ2-6; 9 bases align to TRBD1. The junction had 5 bases not matched to a gene; V was cut back by 3 bases and J by 4 bases. CDR1 and CDR2 (germline): SGDLS, YYNGEE. This CDR3 is built from 16 residues. This CDR3 is CASSAGTGTGANVLTF. DNA for the CDR3: TGTGCCAGCAGCGCCGGGACAGGGACGGGGGCCAACGTCCTGACTTTC.

The V gene is TRBV4-1, the J gene TRBJ2-3, with TRBD2 identical over 10 bases. Germline CDR1 and CDR2: MGHRA and YSYEKL. This CDR3 is built from 16 residues. With V trimmed by 4 bases and J by 0 bases, 4 bases remained unmatched. The CDR3 sequence is CASSRQTSGSTDTQYF. As DNA, the CDR3 is TGCGCCAGCAGCCGCCAGACTAGCGGGAGCACAGATACGCAGTATTTT.

The J gene is TRBJ2-6, the V gene TRBV2; unclear D gene. The CDR3 covers 14 residues. The V end lost 6 bases, the J end lost 0 bases, and 6 bases lay between the germline ends. The germline V gene encodes CDR1 SNHLY and CDR2 FYNNEI. CDR3 sequence (DNA): TGTGCCAGCAGGAAGGTCTCTGGGGCCAACGTCCTGACTTTC. It specifies CASRKVSGANVLTF.

This clone is a singleton in its sample. The rearrangement uses TRBV14 and TRBJ2-1, with no clear D. The V gene lost 1 base and the J gene lost 0 bases, with 10 bases spanning the gap. This CDR3 has 16 residues. The germline CDR1 and CDR2 sequences are SGHDN and FVKESK. CDR3 coding DNA: TGTGCCAGCAGCCAAGCCTATCGGAGCTCCTACAATGAGCAGTTCTTC. Amino acid sequence: CASSQAYRSSYNEQFF.